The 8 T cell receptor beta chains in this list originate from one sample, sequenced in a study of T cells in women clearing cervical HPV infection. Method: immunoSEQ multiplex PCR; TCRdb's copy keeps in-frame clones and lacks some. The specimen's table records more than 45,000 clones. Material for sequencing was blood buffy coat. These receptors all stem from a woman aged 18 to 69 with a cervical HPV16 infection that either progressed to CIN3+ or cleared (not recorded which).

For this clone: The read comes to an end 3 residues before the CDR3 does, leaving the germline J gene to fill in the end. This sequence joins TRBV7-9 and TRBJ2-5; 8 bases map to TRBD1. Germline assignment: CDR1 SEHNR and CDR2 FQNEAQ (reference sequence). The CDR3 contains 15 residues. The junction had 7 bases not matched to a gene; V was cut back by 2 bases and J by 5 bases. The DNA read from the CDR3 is TGTGCCAGCAGCTTAACAGGGGGACGGGTGGAGACC. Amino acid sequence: CASSLTGGRVET. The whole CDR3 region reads CASSLTGGRVETQYF.

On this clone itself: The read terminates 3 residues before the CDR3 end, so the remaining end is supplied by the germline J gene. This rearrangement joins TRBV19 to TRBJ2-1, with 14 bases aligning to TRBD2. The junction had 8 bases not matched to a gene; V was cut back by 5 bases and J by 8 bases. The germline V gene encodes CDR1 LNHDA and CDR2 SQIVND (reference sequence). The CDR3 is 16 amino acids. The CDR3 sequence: CASSSKTSGRAYEQFF. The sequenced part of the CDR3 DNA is TGTGCCAGTAGTTCTAAGACTAGCGGGAGGGCCTATGAG. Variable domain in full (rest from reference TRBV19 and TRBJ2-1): DGGITQSPKYLFRKEGQNVTLSCEQNLNHDAMYWYRQDPGQGLRLIYYSQIVNDFQKGDIAEGYSVSREKKESFPLTVTSAQKNPTAFYLCASSSKTSGRAYEQFFGPGTRLTVL.

The CDR3 region is CSALAGRTRETQYF. The sequenced part of the CDR3 DNA is TGCAGTGCACTAGCGGGGCGTACAAGGGAGACC. The gene calls are TRBV20-1 and TRBJ2-5; TRBD2 matches 10 bases. The CDR3 is cut off 3 residues early in the read; its end comes from the germline J gene. V trimming: 6 bases; J trimming: 5 bases; junction bases outside the gene matches: 9. The CDR3 consists of 14 residues. Germline V CDR1 and CDR2: DFQATT, SNEGSKA (reference sequence).

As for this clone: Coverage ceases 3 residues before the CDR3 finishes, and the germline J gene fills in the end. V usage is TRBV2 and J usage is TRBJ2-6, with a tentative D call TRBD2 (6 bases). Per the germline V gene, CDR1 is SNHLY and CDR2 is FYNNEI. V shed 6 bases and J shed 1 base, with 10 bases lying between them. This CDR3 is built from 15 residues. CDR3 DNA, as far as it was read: TGTGCCAGCAGAAGGAGGGTATCTGGGGCCAACGTC. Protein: CASRRRVSGANV. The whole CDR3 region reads CASRRRVSGANVLTF.

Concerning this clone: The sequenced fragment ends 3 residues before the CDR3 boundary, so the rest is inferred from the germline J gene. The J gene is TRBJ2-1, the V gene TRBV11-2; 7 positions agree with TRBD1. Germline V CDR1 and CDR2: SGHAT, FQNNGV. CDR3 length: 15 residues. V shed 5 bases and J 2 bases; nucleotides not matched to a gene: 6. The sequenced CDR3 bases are TGTGCCAGCAGCGTAGGACAGGCGACCTACAATGAG. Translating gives CASSVGQATYNE. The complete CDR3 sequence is CASSVGQATYNEQFF.

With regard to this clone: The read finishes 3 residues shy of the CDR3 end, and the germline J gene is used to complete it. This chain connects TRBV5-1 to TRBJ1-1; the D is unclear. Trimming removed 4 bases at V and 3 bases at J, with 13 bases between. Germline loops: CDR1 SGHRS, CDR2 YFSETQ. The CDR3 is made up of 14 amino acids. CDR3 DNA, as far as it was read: TGCGCCAGCAGCGATACAGTAGCGGACACTGAA. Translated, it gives CASSDTVADTE. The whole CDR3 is CASSDTVADTEAFF.

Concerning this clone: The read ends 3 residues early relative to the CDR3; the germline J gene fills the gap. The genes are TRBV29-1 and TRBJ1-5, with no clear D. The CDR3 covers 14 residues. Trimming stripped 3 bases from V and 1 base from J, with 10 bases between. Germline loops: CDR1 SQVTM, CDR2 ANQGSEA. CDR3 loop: CSVDRGFSNQPQHF. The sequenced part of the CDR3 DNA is TGCAGCGTTGATCGGGGATTCAGCAATCAGCCC.

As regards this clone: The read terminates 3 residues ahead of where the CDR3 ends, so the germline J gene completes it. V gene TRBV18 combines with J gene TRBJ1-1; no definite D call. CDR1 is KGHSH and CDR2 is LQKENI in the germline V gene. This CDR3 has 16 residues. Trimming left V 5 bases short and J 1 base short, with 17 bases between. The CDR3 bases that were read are TGTGCCAGCTCATCTCTCCGACCCGGGTGGAACACTGAA. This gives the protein CASSSLRPGWNTE. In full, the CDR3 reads CASSSLRPGWNTEAFF.